These 19 T cell receptor beta chains share one sample of origin, sequenced in a study of shared clonotypes between healthy human individuals. Profiled with immunoSEQ multiplex PCR; TCRdb holds only in-frame clones, not every one. The profile shows 2,500,000 or so clones, more than 85% of them singletons. Sequencing was carried out using naive CD4+ T cells from PBMCs. Noted subset: CD45RA+ positively selected. These receptors were obtained from a man aged 18 to 30 in good health. Some clones in this sample may be carry-over from other donors' samples.

The chain employs TRBV18 and TRBJ1-4; the D is unclear. Trimming left V 3 bases short and J 8 bases short, with 16 bases between. The germline V gene encodes CDR1 KGHSH and CDR2 LQKENI. The CDR3 is 15 residues long. The CDR3 bases are TGTGCCAGCTCACCGCAGGACGGCAGGCGAGAAAAACTGTTTTTT. This codes for CASSPQDGRREKLFF.

V usage is TRBV2 and J usage is TRBJ2-7; 8 nucleotides line up with TRBD1. J was trimmed by 2 bases and V by 8 bases; bases with no gene match: 2. Germline-derived CDR1 and CDR2 are SNHLY and FYNNEI. The CDR3 loop spans 12 amino acids. CDR3 bases: TGTGCCAGCGGCAGGGGGCCCTACGAGCAGTACTTC. It yields the protein CASGRGPYEQYF.

The rearrangement joins TRBV5-1 to TRBJ1-2; 7 nucleotides agree with TRBD1. J gave up 7 bases and V 4 bases, and 10 bases lay outside the gene matches. Germline V gene sequence: CDR1 SGHRS, CDR2 YFSETQ. The CDR3 spans 14 residues. The CDR3 region is CASSLGTEDTGYTF. Here the CDR3 DNA reads TGCGCCAGCAGCCTCGGGACAGAGGATACTGGCTACACCTTC.

The chain carries TRBV7-2 and TRBJ2-1, with TRBD2 identical over 9 bases. V was clipped by 5 bases and J by 3 bases; unmatched bases: 5. CDR1 is SGHTA, CDR2 FQGNSA, per germline. This CDR3 has 15 amino acids. The CDR3 loop reads CASSVGLASYNEQFF. CDR3 in DNA: TGTGCCAGCAGCGTCGGACTAGCGAGCTACAATGAGCAGTTCTTC.

The genes are TRBV5-1 and TRBJ2-1, with 8 bases lining up with TRBD2. The CDR3 is 14 amino acids. Per germline, CDR1 SGHRS and CDR2 YFSETQ. Germline trimming cut 4 bases from V and 8 bases from J; bases unmatched to any gene: 8. The CDR3 DNA sequence: TGCGCCAGCAGCCCCGATCCGGGGGGGGATGAGCAGTTCTTC. Translated, it gives CASSPDPGGDEQFF.

The rearrangement links TRBV5-4 to TRBJ2-5, with 8 bases that match TRBD2. Germline V gene sequence: CDR1 SGHNT, CDR2 YYREEE (reference sequence). With 4 bases clipped from V and 4 bases from J, the junction kept 12 bases outside the gene matches. The CDR3 spans 16 residues. CDR3 protein: CASSTGLARGGETQYF. The CDR3 nucleotides are TGTGCCAGCAGCACCGGACTAGCTAGAGGGGGAGAGACCCAGTACTTC.

V and J are TRBV9 and TRBJ2-5; D assignment may be TRBD1 or TRBD2 (5 bases each). This CDR3 has 14 residues. CDR1 is SGDLS and CDR2 is YYNGEE in the germline V gene. Trimming removed 4 bases from V and 5 bases from J, with 15 bases in between. The CDR3 reads CASSKRMWGETQYF. The DNA for the CDR3 is TGTGCCAGCAGCAAAAGGATGTGGGGGGAGACCCAGTACTTC. Using reference TRBV9 and TRBJ2-5 for the parts outside the CDR3, the full variable domain is DSGVTQTPKHLITATGQRVTLRCSPRSGDLSVYWYQQSLDQGLQFLIQYYNGEERAKGNILERFSAQQFPDLHSELNLSSLELGDSALYFCASSKRMWGETQYFGPGTRLLVL.

This chain uses TRBV6-1 with TRBJ2-2; no clear D gene. V was trimmed by 2 bases and J by 3 bases, leaving 7 bases between them. This CDR3 has 14 amino acids. Germline V gene data show CDR1 as MNHNS and CDR2 as SASEGT. The DNA for the CDR3 is TGTGCCAGCAGTGAAACACCTTACACCGGGGAGCTGTTTTTT. Its protein is CASSETPYTGELFF.

This rearrangement joins TRBV5-5 to TRBJ2-7; 7 nucleotides align to TRBD2. J was trimmed by 4 bases and V by 4 bases; bases with no gene match: 14. The CDR3 sequence is 16 residues long. Germline lookup yields CDR1 SGHKS and CDR2 YYEKEE (reference sequence). The CDR3 coding sequence is TGTGCCAGCAGCCGGAGCGGGAACAGGATGGTTTACGAGCAGTACTTC. The encoded protein is CASSRSGNRMVYEQYF.

The genes are TRBV29-1 and TRBJ2-5; D gene uncertain. The CDR3 runs to 11 residues. Trimming took off 6 bases at V and 5 bases at J, with 10 bases between the two ends. The germline V gene encodes CDR1 SQVTM and CDR2 ANQGSEA. The CDR3 sequence is CSVRPGETQYF. CDR3 bases: TGCAGCGTCCGGCCGGGTGAGACCCAGTACTTC.

Regarding this clone: One end of the junction does not line up with germline, which may come from a read error. This chain joins TRBV6-1 and TRBJ2-1; 8 bases match TRBD2. The CDR3 sequence is 13 residues long. Germline V gene data show CDR1 as MNHNS and CDR2 as SASEGT. In nucleotides, the CDR3 is TGTGCCAGCACTACCACGCCGGGACTAGGATCCCTCTTC. Its protein is CASTTTPGLGSLF.

This chain uses TRBV27 with TRBJ2-1; 14 bases are shared with TRBD2. The V gene's germline CDR1 is MNHEY and CDR2 SMNVEV (reference sequence). V gave up 10 bases and J gave up 2 bases; unmatched junction bases: 13. The length of the CDR3 is 18 residues. The CDR3 DNA reads TGTGCCACCCTAGCGGGGGGGACTAGCGGGAGAACCTACAATGAGCAGTTCTTC. This gives the protein CATLAGGTSGRTYNEQFF.

Turning to this clone: Other DNA sequences within the sample encode an identical CDR3. The V call is TRBV5-1, the J call TRBJ2-1, with 10 bases fitting TRBD2. This CDR3 has 15 residues. J was trimmed by 7 bases and V by 3 bases; bases with no gene match: 7. Per the germline V gene, CDR1 is SGHRS and CDR2 is YFSETQ. In DNA form, the CDR3 reads TGCGCCAGCAGCTCGCTAGCGGGAGTTGGGAATGAGCAGTTCTTC. This codes for CASSSLAGVGNEQFF.

The chain couples TRBV30 to TRBJ1-5; the match to TRBD1 covers 8 bases. Unmatched junction bases numbered 4, after V lost 0 bases and J lost 6 bases. CDR3 size: 14 residues. The germline V gene has CDR1 GTSNPN and CDR2 SVGIG (reference sequence). CDR3 nucleotides: TGTGCCTGGAGTGTAGCAGGGGGCGGTCAGCCCCAGCATTTT. Translation: CAWSVAGGGQPQHF. Complete variable domain (other parts from reference TRBV30 and TRBJ1-5): SQTIHQWPATLVQPVGSPLSLECTVEGTSNPNLYWYRQAAGRGLQLLFYSVGIGQISSEVPQNLSASRPQDRQFILSSKKLLLSDSGFYLCAWSVAGGGQPQHFGDGTRLSIL.

The chain combines TRBV27 with TRBJ2-7; possibly TRBD1 or TRBD2 for D (5 bases each). The CDR3 runs 14 residues. Germline CDR1 and CDR2: MNHEY and SMNVEV (reference sequence). The V end lost 8 bases, the J end lost 3 bases, and 17 bases lay between the germline ends. The CDR3 here is CASRGRGVVYEQYF. CDR3 DNA sequence: TGTGCCAGCCGGGGAAGAGGGGTAGTCTACGAGCAGTACTTC.

The chain links TRBV27 to TRBJ2-5, with D tentatively TRBD1 or TRBD2 (5 bases each). The V end lost 4 bases, the J end lost 2 bases, and 11 bases lay between the germline ends. The CDR3 length is 14 residues. Germline lookup yields CDR1 MNHEY and CDR2 SMNVEV (reference sequence). For the CDR3, the DNA is TGTGCCAGCAGTTCAGGGACCTTACAAGAGACCCAGTACTTC. Residues: CASSSGTLQETQYF.

The chain uses TRBV11-2 and TRBJ2-1; maybe TRBD1 (5 bases). The CDR3 covers 15 residues. Germline CDR1 and CDR2: SGHAT and FQNNGV. Deletions cut 5 bases from V and 8 bases from J, with 19 bases between. CDR3 nucleotides: TGTGCCAGCAGCCCTCGCAGGGTATGGGCGGATGAGCAGTTCTTC. Translating gives CASSPRRVWADEQFF.

This chain connects TRBV5-6 to TRBJ1-2; D call uncertain. The CDR3 totals 14 residues. V lost 5 bases, J lost 4 bases, and 15 bases lay in between. CDR1 is SGHDT, CDR2 YYEEEE, per germline. The CDR3 loop is CASRSLAGSYGYTF. For the CDR3, the DNA is TGTGCCAGCAGATCCCTGGCGGGGTCCTATGGCTACACCTTC.

The chain combines TRBV6-5 with TRBJ1-1; 7 bases are a match to TRBD1. The V and J ends lost 5 bases and 10 bases, in that order; junction bases with no gene match: 13. Germline V gene lookup returns CDR1 MNHEY and CDR2 SVGAGI. The CDR3 is 14 residues long. In DNA form, the CDR3 reads TGTGCCAGCAGTACTAGACAGGGAGAAAGAAGAGCTTTCTTT. It is translated as CASSTRQGERRAFF.